The 5 T cell receptor beta chains below all came from one sample that was sequenced in a study of shared clonotypes between healthy human individuals. The assay was immunoSEQ multiplex PCR, and TCRdb's table has in-frame clones only and misses some. Here the sample spans around 1 million clones, around three quarters being singletons. The source material was memory CD4+ T cells sorted from blood. The subset denotes: CD45RA-negative fraction. These receptors were collected from a man aged 18 to 29 in good health.

The genes are TRBV5-1 and TRBJ2-2; D remains ambiguous. The CDR3 extends over 15 amino acids. Trimming cost V 1 base and J 2 bases, with 9 bases left between them. The germline gives CDR1 SGHRS, CDR2 YFSETQ. The CDR3 loop reads CASSLFGFNTGELFF. The CDR3 bases are TGCGCCAGCAGCTTGTTTGGTTTCAACACCGGGGAGCTGTTTTTT.

The rearrangement uses TRBV27 and TRBJ1-2; D is uncertain. V gave up 2 bases and J gave up 5 bases, with 9 bases separating them. This CDR3 is 13 amino acids long. Germline V CDR1 and CDR2: MNHEY, SMNVEV (reference sequence). DNA for the CDR3: TGTGCCAGCAGTTTACTCCCGTCATATGGCTACACCTTC. Its translation is CASSLLPSYGYTF.

The gene calls are TRBV5-4 and TRBJ1-1; weak D call: TRBD1 (6 bases). This CDR3 spans 15 amino acids. V lost 0 bases, J lost 1 base, and 10 bases lay in between. Germline CDR1 and CDR2: SGHNT and YYREEE (reference sequence). CDR3 sequence reads: CASSLDGGRNTEAFF. The CDR3 region has the DNA TGTGCCAGCAGCTTGGACGGGGGGCGGAACACTGAAGCTTTCTTT.

The genes are TRBV6-6 and TRBJ1-2; the D is unclear. Looked up from germline, CDR1 is MNHNY and CDR2 is SVGAGI (reference sequence). This CDR3 spans 15 amino acids. V lost 5 bases and J lost 1, with 14 bases in between. CDR3 sequence reads: CASSDPRGLNYGYTF. CDR3 DNA: TGTGCCAGCAGTGACCCCCGAGGTCTTAACTATGGCTACACCTTC.

This clone was recorded at least ten times. This chain uses TRBV10-1 with TRBJ2-5; TRBD1 matches 11 bases. The CDR3 is 15 residues long. After removal of 5 bases from V and 5 bases from J, the junction contained 7 bases not matched to a gene. Germline CDR1 is WNHNN and CDR2 is SYGVQD (reference sequence). The CDR3 DNA follows: TGCGCCAGCAGTAGGGGGACAGGGGGTGTTGAGACCCAGTACTTC. This encodes CASSRGTGGVETQYF.